One sample yielded the 11 T cell receptor beta chains listed below, sequenced in a study of cytomegalovirus exposure and HLA in healthy donors. Primers included in the PCR were 60 Vbeta and 13 Jbeta primers. TCRdb's copy holds only in-frame clones and misses some; the assay was immunoSEQ multiplex PCR. This sample has some 180,000 clones, with just under 80% found just once. Sequences were obtained from PBMCs. The receptor set was obtained from a woman under 40 in good health and CMV-seronegative.

V usage is TRBV7-2 and J usage is TRBJ1-2; D possibly corresponds to TRBD1 (5 bases). V lost 3 bases and J lost 4, with 12 bases in between. This CDR3 has 14 residues. Germline V gene sequence: CDR1 SGHTA, CDR2 FQGNSA. This chain's CDR3 is CASSLKTDSYGYTF. CDR3 nucleotides: TGTGCCAGCAGCTTGAAAACCGACAGCTATGGCTACACCTTC.

This rearrangement joins TRBV12-2 to TRBJ1-2; the table's D gene call, TRBD1, was not cross checked with the DNA. TRBV12-2 is tagged as a pseudogene. There are 16 residues in the CDR3. The CDR3 here is CASRLAKTTGTYGYTF. CDR3 sequence (DNA): TGTGCAAGTCGCTTAGCGAAGACGACAGGAACCTATGGCTACACCTTC.

The rearrangement links TRBV5-1 to TRBJ2-3, with D hard to call. The V and J ends lost 0 bases and 0 bases respectively, with 8 bases between them. Germline CDR1 SGHRS, CDR2 YFSETQ. The CDR3 sequence is 15 residues long. For the CDR3, the DNA is TGCGCCAGCAGCTTGGATACAGCTAGCACAGATACGCAGTATTTT. It codes for CASSLDTASTDTQYF.

The rearrangement joins TRBV6-1 to TRBJ1-2; tentative D call: TRBD1 (6 bases). The CDR3 consists of 15 residues. Trimming cost V 7 bases and J 2 bases, with 17 bases left between them. Germline-derived CDR1 and CDR2 are MNHNS and SASEGT. CDR3 bases: TGTGCCAGCATAAGAGGGGACACTGAGAACTATGGCTACACCTTC. Its protein is CASIRGDTENYGYTF.

This chain joins TRBV6-6 and TRBJ2-5; 7 nucleotides align to TRBD2. The germline gives CDR1 MNHNY, CDR2 SVGAGI (reference sequence). The CDR3 has 14 residues. Germline trimming cut 6 bases from V and 3 bases from J; bases unmatched to any gene: 7. The CDR3 DNA is TGTGCCAGCAGCCCCACGGGGGGAGAAGAGACCCAGTACTTC. This codes for CASSPTGGEETQYF.

The V gene is TRBV5-1, the J gene TRBJ2-2, with D possibly TRBD2 on 6 matching bases. Germline CDR1 is SGHRS and CDR2 is YFSETQ. The CDR3 runs to 16 residues. V lost 1 base and J 0 bases, leaving 10 bases between the germline ends. Here the CDR3 reads CASSLYGGSNTGELFF. The CDR3 nucleotides are TGCGCCAGCAGCTTGTATGGAGGGTCGAACACCGGGGAGCTGTTTTTT. The full variable domain, its missing parts supplied by reference TRBV5-1 and TRBJ2-2, is KAGVTQTPRYLIKTRGQQVTLSCSPISGHRSVSWYQQTPGQGLQFLFEYFSETQRNKGNFPGRFSGRQFSNSRSEMNVSTLELGDSALYLCASSLYGGSNTGELFFGEGSRLTVL.

This clone was detected only once. V gene TRBV4-1 combines with J gene TRBJ1-6; 10 nucleotides match TRBD1. CDR1 and CDR2 (germline): MGHRA, YSYEKL. The CDR3 consists of 15 residues. V was clipped by 4 bases and J by 8 bases; unmatched bases: 5. The CDR3 coding sequence is TGCGCCAGCAGCCTAAGGACAGGGGGGGATTCACCCCTCCACTTT. Amino acids: CASSLRTGGDSPLHF.

The rearrangement links TRBV11-3 to TRBJ2-5, with a tentative D call TRBD1 (6 bases). This CDR3 spans 15 amino acids. Trimming left V 5 bases short and J 4 bases short, with 17 bases between. In germline, CDR1 is SGHNT, CDR2 YENEEA. In DNA, the CDR3 is TGTGCCAGCAGCCAGGAACAGGGATTTGGAGAGACCCAGTACTTC. Translated, it gives CASSQEQGFGETQYF.

This clone was picked up a small number of times. The chain combines TRBV6-5 with TRBJ1-1; 7 bases are a match to TRBD1. The CDR3 sequence is 13 residues long. CDR1 and CDR2 from the germline V gene are MNHEY and SVGAGI. V dropped 8 bases and J dropped 1; count of bases not matched to a gene: 4. DNA of the CDR3: TGTGCCAGCCAGGGGGTAGGGAACACTGAAGCTTTCTTT. It yields the protein CASQGVGNTEAFF.

This chain uses TRBV18 with TRBJ1-1, with unresolved D. The CDR3 has 17 residues. CDR1 and CDR2 (germline): KGHSH, LQKENI. V was trimmed by 2 bases and J by 3 bases, leaving 19 bases between them. CDR3 nucleotides: TGTGCCAGCTCACCATTAGCGCTTAGTGGCGGTGACACTGAAGCTTTCTTT. Translated, it gives CASSPLALSGGDTEAFF.

This chain uses TRBV9 with TRBJ1-2; 7 bases are shared with TRBD1. J lost 7 bases, V lost 3 bases, and 12 bases had no gene match. The length of the CDR3 is 15 residues. Germline lookup yields CDR1 SGDLS and CDR2 YYNGEE. CDR3 DNA: TGTGCCAGCAGCGCCCGGGACAGATCCCCTGGTGGCTACACCTTC. This codes for CASSARDRSPGGYTF.